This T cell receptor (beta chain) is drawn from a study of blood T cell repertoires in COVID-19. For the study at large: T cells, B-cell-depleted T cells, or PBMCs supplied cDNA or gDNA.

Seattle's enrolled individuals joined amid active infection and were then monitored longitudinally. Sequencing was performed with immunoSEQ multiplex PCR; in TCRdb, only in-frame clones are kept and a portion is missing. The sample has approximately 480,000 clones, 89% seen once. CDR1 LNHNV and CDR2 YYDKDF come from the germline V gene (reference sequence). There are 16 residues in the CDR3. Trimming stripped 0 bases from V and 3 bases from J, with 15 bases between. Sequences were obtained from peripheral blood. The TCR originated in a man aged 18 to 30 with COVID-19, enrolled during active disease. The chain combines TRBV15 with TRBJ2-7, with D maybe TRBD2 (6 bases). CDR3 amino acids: CATSRDGTLLLYEQYF. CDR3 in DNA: TGTGCCACCAGCAGAGATGGGACTCTCTTGCTCTACGAGCAGTACTTC.